These 9 T cell receptor beta chains were sequenced from one sample in a study of T cells in Graves' hyperthyroidism and ophthalmopathy. TCR beta CDR3 regions were amplified from RNA transcripts. The primer set for the first-round RT-PCR of the TCR CDR3 was HTBI. TCRdb itself ran the multiplex PCR reads through MiXCR, one entry per CDR3 protein. The sample shows approximately 400,000 distinct CDR3 sequences, roughly 25% of them seen only once. Sequencing was carried out using blood. The receptors originated from a man aged 50-59 years with Graves' hyperthyroidism.

The table lists this clonotype with many counts. V is TRBV27 and J is TRBJ1-5, with 10 bases fitting TRBD1. The CDR3 runs 14 residues. CDR1 and CDR2 (germline): MNHEY, SMNVEV (reference sequence). V dropped 6 bases and J dropped 7; count of bases not matched to a gene: 6. For the CDR3, the DNA is TGTGCCAGCAGACCGACAGGGGGCACCCAGCCCCAGCATTTT. Translated: CASRPTGGTQPQHF.

This clonotype was observed at least ten times. V and J are TRBV28 and TRBJ2-5, with D possibly being TRBD2 (5 bases). V was clipped by 6 bases and J by 3 bases, with 20 bases between them. CDR1 is MDHEN and CDR2 is SYDVKM in the germline V gene. CDR3 length: 16 amino acids. CDR3 residues: CASSPSGAGLEETQYF. CDR3 in DNA: TGTGCCAGCAGCCCTTCCGGTGCGGGCCTAGAAGAGACCCAGTACTTC.

The table lists this clonotype with many counts. The chain is built from TRBV12-3 or TRBV12-4 and TRBJ2-2; possibly TRBD2 for D (5 bases). The ends were cut back, 4 bases at V and 3 bases at J, with 15 bases in the middle. The CDR3 sequence is 16 residues long. The CDR3 loop is CASSYAGGTHTGELFF. The CDR3 bases are TGTGCCAGCAGTTACGCGGGCGGTACGCACACCGGGGAGCTGTTTTTT.

This clonotype was recorded at least ten times. J is TRBJ2-7 and V is TRBV7-9, with D tentatively TRBD2 (6 bases). The CDR3 is 12 residues long. The germline CDR1 and CDR2 sequences are SEHNR and FQNEAQ (reference sequence). V was shortened by 5 bases and J by 4 bases, with 9 bases between the two germline ends. In nucleotides, the CDR3 is TGTGCCAGCAGCCCGGGGGAATACGAGCAGTACTTC. Its protein is CASSPGEYEQYF.

This clonotype came up once. The CDR3 DNA is TGCAGTGCTAGTAACGTTGGCCAGGGGAATAACTATGGCTACACCTTC. Amino acid sequence: CSASNVGQGNNYGYTF. The rearrangement uses TRBV20-1 and TRBJ1-2, with D tentatively TRBD1 (6 bases). The CDR3 runs 16 residues. Trimming stripped 3 bases from V and 1 base from J, with 18 bases between. Germline lookup yields CDR1 DFQATT and CDR2 SNEGSKA (reference sequence).

This clonotype was seen repeatedly, ten times or more. This chain joins TRBV2 and TRBJ1-2, with D unclear. Germline CDR1 SNHLY, CDR2 FYNNEI. The length of the CDR3 is 16 residues. V lost 6 bases to trimming and J lost 0 bases, with 17 bases between them. As DNA, the CDR3 is TGTGCCAGCAGCAGTGTCGGTGGCCGATCTAACTATGGCTACACCTTC. Amino acids: CASSSVGGRSNYGYTF.

This clonotype occurred a few times. The DNA of the CDR3 is TGCAGCGCCCGGACGCCAGAGGTTAAGCAGTACTTC. Translated, it gives CSARTPEVKQYF. The chain carries TRBV29-1 and TRBJ2-7; D is ambiguous. The CDR3 loop spans 12 amino acids. The ends were cut back, 7 bases at V and 8 bases at J, with 18 bases in the middle. Germline V gene sequence: CDR1 SQVTM, CDR2 ANQGSEA.

This chain uses TRBV3-1 with TRBJ2-7; perhaps D is TRBD1 or TRBD2 (5 bases each). Germline V gene sequence: CDR1 LGHDT, CDR2 YNNKEL (reference sequence). The V end lost 4 bases, the J end lost 2 bases, and 15 bases lay between the germline ends. The CDR3 has 15 residues. The CDR3 loop reads CASSRDTGAAYEQYF. The CDR3 DNA reads TGTGCCAGCAGCCGAGATACCGGGGCTGCCTACGAGCAGTACTTC.

This clonotype has a handful of counts. This chain connects TRBV11-2 to TRBJ2-2; 12 bases match TRBD2. There are 17 residues in the CDR3. After removal of 5 bases from V and 0 bases from J, the junction contained 4 bases not matched to a gene. Germline-derived CDR1 and CDR2 are SGHAT and FQNNGV. Written as DNA, the CDR3 is TGTGCCAGCAGCCCCGGACTAGCGGGACCGAACACCGGGGAGCTGTTTTTT. The encoded protein is CASSPGLAGPNTGELFF.